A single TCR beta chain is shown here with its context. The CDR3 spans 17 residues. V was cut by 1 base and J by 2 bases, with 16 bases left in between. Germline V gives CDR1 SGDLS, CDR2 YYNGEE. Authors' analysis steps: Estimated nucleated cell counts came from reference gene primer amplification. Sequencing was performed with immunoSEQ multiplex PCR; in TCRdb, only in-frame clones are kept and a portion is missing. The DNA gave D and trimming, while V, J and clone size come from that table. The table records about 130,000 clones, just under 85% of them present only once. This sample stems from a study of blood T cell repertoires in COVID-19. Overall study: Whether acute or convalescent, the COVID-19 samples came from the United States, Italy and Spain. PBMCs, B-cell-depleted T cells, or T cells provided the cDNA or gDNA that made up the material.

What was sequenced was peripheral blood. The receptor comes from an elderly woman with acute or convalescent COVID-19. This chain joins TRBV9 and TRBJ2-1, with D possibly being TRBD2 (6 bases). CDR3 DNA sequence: TGTGCCAGCAGCGTATGGTCCCGGCGGGGAGCCTACAATGAGCAGTTCTTC. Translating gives CASSVWSRRGAYNEQFF.